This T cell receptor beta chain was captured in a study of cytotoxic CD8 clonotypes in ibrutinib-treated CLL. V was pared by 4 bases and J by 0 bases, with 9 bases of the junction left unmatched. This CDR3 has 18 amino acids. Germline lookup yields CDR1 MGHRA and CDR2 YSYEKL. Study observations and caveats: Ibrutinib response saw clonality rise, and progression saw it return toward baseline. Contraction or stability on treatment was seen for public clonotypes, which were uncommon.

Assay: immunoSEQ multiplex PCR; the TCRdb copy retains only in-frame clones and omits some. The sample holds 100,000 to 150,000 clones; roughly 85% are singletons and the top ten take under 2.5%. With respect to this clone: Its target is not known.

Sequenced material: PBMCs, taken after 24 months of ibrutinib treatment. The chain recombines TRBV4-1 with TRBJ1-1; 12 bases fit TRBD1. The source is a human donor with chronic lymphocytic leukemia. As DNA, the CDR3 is TGCGCCAGCAGCCTGCGTGGGGACAGGGGGCTTGTGAACACTGAAGCTTTCTTT. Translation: CASSLRGDRGLVNTEAFF.